This is a list of T cell receptor beta chains from one sample in a study of CD8 T cells in Susac syndrome. TCRdb passed the immunoSEQ multiplex PCR reads through MiXCR, listing each CDR3 protein once. The table shows some 300,000 distinct CDR3 sequences, with approximately 85% occurring only once. Sequenced: CD8+ T cells from PBMCs. The origin of the receptors is a human donor with multiple sclerosis. Each CDR3 is given with its conserved first and last residue. D genes are given only for firm matches. Clone size, where shown, is once, few, many, or a class for clones that have expanded.

V: TRBV19; size: -; D: TRBD2; length: 16; J: TRBJ2-1; CDR3: CASSTPPSGRRNEQFF
V: TRBV15; size: -; D: TRBD2; length: 15; J: TRBJ2-3; CDR3: CATSTSGRAVDTQYF
V: TRBV28; size: few; D: -; length: 13; J: TRBJ2-5; CDR3: CASSLTLQETQYF
V: TRBV29-1; size: few; D: TRBD2; length: 18; J: TRBJ2-1; CDR3: CSVEDLLARSGNINEQFF
V: TRBV4-3; size: -; D: TRBD1; length: 15; J: TRBJ1-2; CDR3: CASSQEMRQGHGYTF
V: TRBV6-2/TRBV6-3; size: -; D: -; length: 17; J: TRBJ2-6; CDR3: CASSPGVIVSGANVLTF
V: TRBV6-2/TRBV6-3; size: -; D: TRBD2; length: 17; J: TRBJ2-7; CDR3: CASSYVEREGPGNEQYF
V: TRBV5-1; size: -; D: TRBD2; length: 17; J: TRBJ2-7; CDR3: CTSSFRSGRTRSYEQYF
V: TRBV14; size: -; D: TRBD2; length: 17; J: TRBJ2-5; CDR3: CASSQEISGTRRETQYF
V: TRBV20-1; size: -; D: -; length: 13; J: TRBJ1-1; CDR3: CSARGTLNTEAFF
V: TRBV5-4; size: -; D: -; length: 12; J: TRBJ1-2; CDR3: CASSLGPPGYTF
V: TRBV30; size: -; D: -; length: 12; J: TRBJ1-1; CDR3: CAWSLDRAEAFF
V: TRBV19; size: few; D: -; length: 16; J: TRBJ2-6; CDR3: CASSRDSLSGANVLTF
V: TRBV7-9; size: -; D: TRBD2; length: 16; J: TRBJ2-3; CDR3: CASRPISGSGTDTQYF
V: TRBV28; size: -; D: -; length: 14; J: TRBJ1-1; CDR3: CASSLQASNTEAFF
V: TRBV27; size: -; D: TRBD2; length: 18; J: TRBJ2-3; CDR3: CASSLSGLAGGRTDTQYF
V: TRBV27; size: few; D: -; length: 13; J: TRBJ2-7; CDR3: CASSLAGTYEQYF
V: TRBV7-9; size: -; D: -; length: 14; J: TRBJ1-1; CDR3: CASNSPGMNTEAFF
V: TRBV4-3; size: -; D: TRBD1; length: 17; J: TRBJ2-1; CDR3: CASSQGQGISSYNEQFF
V: TRBV19; size: -; D: -; length: 14; J: TRBJ2-1; CDR3: CASSISPAGNEQFF
V: TRBV11-2; size: -; D: TRBD2; length: 15; J: TRBJ2-1; CDR3: CASSFGTSGPNEQFF
V: TRBV30; size: -; D: -; length: 14; J: TRBJ2-7; CDR3: CALVGFWDTDEQYF
V: TRBV2; size: -; D: -; length: 13; J: TRBJ1-1; CDR3: CARRRNPGVEAFF
V: TRBV5-4; size: few; D: TRBD1; length: 14; J: TRBJ2-7; CDR3: CASSFGTGNYEQYF
V: TRBV24-1; size: once; D: TRBD1; length: 15; J: TRBJ1-1; CDR3: CATSARTGANTEAFF
V: TRBV27; size: few; D: TRBD2; length: 15; J: TRBJ2-1; CDR3: CASSLGTSDYNEQFF
V: TRBV27; size: once; D: -; length: 12; J: TRBJ2-6; CDR3: CASSSMANVLTF
V: TRBV7-9; size: -; D: -; length: 14; J: TRBJ2-7; CDR3: CASSPPGANYEQYF
V: TRBV7-9; size: -; D: -; length: 16; J: TRBJ1-1; CDR3: CASRFTPGGDNTEAFF
V: TRBV4-3; size: -; D: -; length: 15; J: TRBJ2-1; CDR3: CASSQVPNGLNEQFF
V: TRBV13; size: once; D: -; length: 15; J: TRBJ2-7; CDR3: CASSLGLGVQIEQYF
V: TRBV12-3/TRBV12-4; size: few; D: -; length: 10; J: TRBJ1-2; CDR3: CASSLGGYTF
V: TRBV20-1; size: -; D: -; length: 12; J: TRBJ2-7; CDR3: CSARVPSYEQYF
V: TRBV24-1; size: -; D: TRBD2; length: 14; J: TRBJ2-3; CDR3: CATSLAGGSDTQYF
V: TRBV4-3; size: -; D: -; length: 15; J: TRBJ1-4; CDR3: CASSQLIATNEKLFF
V: TRBV6-2/TRBV6-3; size: few; D: -; length: 13; J: TRBJ2-7; CDR3: CASSIGRNNEQYF